One sample yielded the 24 T cell receptor beta chains listed below, sequenced in a study of blood T cell repertoires in COVID-19 (TCRdb year 2020). Libraries came from the immunoSEQ multiplex PCR assay. The source is immuneACCESS, and TCRdb retained only in-frame sequences with V and J called. Part of the clones is not carried over; for the studies checked, unresolved V genes explain less than half of this, and the remainder is unexplained. The sample includes about 160,000 clones, with roughly 90% observed a single time. The ten top clones hold approximately 2.9% of the sample. The sample taken for sequencing was peripheral blood. The source is a man between 60 and 75 years old with acute or convalescent COVID-19.

This clone was seen a few times. The chain is built from TRBV5-4 and TRBJ1-1, with a possible D match to TRBD1 (5 bases). CDR3 length equals 14 residues. In germline, CDR1 is SGHNT, CDR2 YYREEE (reference sequence). V was cut by 0 bases and J by 12 bases, with 18 bases left in between. The CDR3 spells CASSLDTNQGMSFF. For the CDR3, the DNA is TGTGCCAGCAGCTTGGACACTAATCAGGGAATGTCTTTCTTT.

Only one count was recorded for this clone. This chain links TRBV12-5 with TRBJ2-1; 13 bases match TRBD2. Germline lookup yields CDR1 LGHNT and CDR2 FRNRAP. Losses at the gene ends were 2 bases for V and 7 bases for J; bases not matched to a gene: 5. This CDR3 contains 16 residues. CDR3: CASGLKTSGGRNEQFF. In DNA form, the CDR3 reads TGTGCTAGTGGTTTGAAGACTAGCGGGGGGAGGAATGAGCAGTTCTTC.

This clone occurred once. The chain links TRBV5-1 to TRBJ2-3; 11 bases agree with TRBD2. Trimming removed 4 bases from V and 2 bases from J; junction bases left unmatched: 12. The germline V gene has CDR1 SGHRS and CDR2 YFSETQ. This CDR3 has 18 residues. The CDR3 loop reads CASSRLTLGLAVTDTQYF. The CDR3 region has the DNA TGCGCCAGCAGCCGGCTGACTTTGGGACTAGCGGTCACAGATACGCAGTATTTT.

CDR3 bases: TGTGCCAGCAGCTCGGGACAGCTATTAAACACTGAAGCTTTCTTT. It translates to CASSSGQLLNTEAFF. The chain recombines TRBV5-6 with TRBJ1-1, with 7 bases that match TRBD1. Per the germline V gene, CDR1 is SGHDT and CDR2 is YYEEEE. Trimming at V came to 3 bases and at J to 2 bases, leaving 7 bases not matched to a gene. The CDR3 has 15 residues. Supplemented by reference TRBV5-6 and TRBJ1-1, the full variable domain reads DAGVTQSPTHLIKTRGQQVTLRCSPKSGHDTVSWYQQALGQGPQFIFQYYEEEERQRGNFPDRFSGHQFPNYSSELNVNALLLGDSALYLCASSSGQLLNTEAFFGQGTRLTVV.

The chain couples TRBV9 to TRBJ2-7; D gene unclear. The CDR3 consists of 14 residues. Germline values: CDR1 SGDLS, CDR2 YYNGEE. Trimming took 0 bases from V and 4 from J, leaving 11 bases between them. In nucleotides, the CDR3 is TGTGCCAGCAGCGTAGCTGGCCAGGATTACGAGCAGTACTTC. Translating gives CASSVAGQDYEQYF.

This clone was observed once. The CDR3 loop is CAWAYRGTRAEAFF. CDR3 in DNA: TGTGCCTGGGCCTACCGGGGGACCCGGGCTGAAGCTTTCTTT. The chain carries TRBV30 and TRBJ1-1, with D perhaps matching TRBD1 (5 bases). Germline loops: CDR1 GTSNPN, CDR2 SVGIG (reference sequence). The CDR3 spans 14 residues. V lost 5 bases and J 6 bases, leaving 19 bases between the germline ends. Combining the CDR3 with reference TRBV30 and TRBJ1-1 gives the whole variable domain SQTIHQWPATLVQPVGSPLSLECTVEGTSNPNLYWYRQAAGRGLQLLFYSVGIGQISSEVPQNLSASRPQDRQFILSSKKLLLSDSGFYLCAWAYRGTRAEAFFGQGTRLTVV.

The gene calls are TRBV4-2 and TRBJ1-3, with a possible D match to TRBD1 (5 bases). This CDR3 comprises 17 residues. Trimming removed 1 base at V and 1 base at J, with 14 bases between. CDR1 is LGHNA, CDR2 YNFKEQ, per germline. As DNA, the CDR3 is TGTGCCAGCAGCCAAGTTCGGGCAGGGAGGTCTGGAAACACCATATATTTT. Its protein is CASSQVRAGRSGNTIYF.

The genes are TRBV19 and TRBJ2-3; 7 bases fit TRBD1. V lost 6 bases and J lost 2; bases outside the gene matches: 8. Germline V lookup: CDR1 LNHDA, CDR2 SQIVND (reference sequence). The CDR3 has 15 amino acids. CDR3 in DNA: TGTGCCAGTAGACCACAGGGGTTCGACACAGATACGCAGTATTTT. As protein: CASRPQGFDTDTQYF.

The chain employs TRBV5-6 and TRBJ1-5; maybe TRBD1 (5 bases). This CDR3 is 13 amino acids long. Between the trimmed V and J ends, which lost 4 bases and 7 bases, there was a span of 12 bases. Germline loops: CDR1 SGHDT, CDR2 YYEEEE. The CDR3 DNA reads TGTGCCAGCAGCCAGGGCCCCGGGCAGCCCCAGCATTTT. This translates into CASSQGPGQPQHF.

This chain links TRBV3-1 (or the pseudogene TRBV3-2) with TRBJ2-1, with 8 bases matching TRBD2. The trim removed 1 base at V and 4 bases at J, leaving 6 bases unmatched. This CDR3 spans 16 amino acids. Germline CDR1 and CDR2: LGHDT and YNNKEL (reference sequence). This CDR3 reads CASSQAPSGGYNEQFF. In nucleotides, the CDR3 is TGTGCCAGCAGCCAAGCACCGAGCGGGGGATACAATGAGCAGTTCTTC.

The rearrangement uses TRBV5-1 and TRBJ1-1; tentative D call: TRBD1 (5 bases). This CDR3 is 16 amino acids long. CDR1 is SGHRS, CDR2 YFSETQ, per germline. The V end lost 0 bases, the J end lost 0 bases, and 12 bases lay between the germline ends. CDR3: CASSLGTLGMNTEAFF. CDR3 nucleotides: TGCGCCAGCAGCTTGGGGACACTCGGCATGAACACTGAAGCTTTCTTT.

The chain recombines TRBV5-1 with TRBJ1-4; D ambiguous. Trimming shortened V by 1 base and J by 6 bases, and 10 bases separated the two germline ends. There are 14 residues in the CDR3. The germline CDR1 and CDR2 sequences are SGHRS and YFSETQ. The CDR3 loop is CASSLFNGYEKLFF. As DNA, the CDR3 is TGCGCCAGCAGCTTGTTTAACGGGTATGAAAAACTGTTTTTT.

This chain joins TRBV5-1 and TRBJ2-7; TRBD2 matches 9 bases. V was pared by 4 bases and J by 3 bases, with 8 bases of the junction left unmatched. This CDR3 region has 15 residues. Germline V gene data show CDR1 as SGHRS and CDR2 as YFSETQ. As DNA, the CDR3 is TGCGCCAGCAGCCCGCGAGGCGGGGGGGACTACGAGCAGTACTTC. Amino acids: CASSPRGGGDYEQYF.

The chain uses TRBV3-1 (or the pseudogene TRBV3-2) and TRBJ2-6; unclear D gene. The germline gives CDR1 LGHDT, CDR2 YNNKEL (reference sequence). V was trimmed by 0 bases and J by 4 bases, leaving 13 bases between them. This CDR3 has 17 residues. The DNA for the CDR3 is TGTGCCAGCAGCCAAGACTACCCGGTAGCAGGGGCCAACGTCCTGACTTTC. Its translation: CASSQDYPVAGANVLTF.

The chain has TRBV5-4 and TRBJ2-1; 8 nucleotides match TRBD1. V lost 5 bases and J lost 9; bases outside the gene matches: 10. Germline V CDR1 and CDR2: SGHNT, YYREEE (reference sequence). The CDR3 length is 14 residues. Here the CDR3 reads CASSTGGLTFEQFF. CDR3 DNA sequence: TGTGCCAGCAGTACAGGGGGACTCACATTTGAGCAGTTCTTC.

The V gene is TRBV7-2, the J gene TRBJ1-2; 8 nucleotides align to TRBD1. The germline gives CDR1 SGHTA, CDR2 FQGNSA. Trimming cost V 4 bases and J 4 bases; bases outside gene matches: 8. The CDR3 spans 15 residues. CDR3 residues: CASSYPGQEVYGYTF. CDR3 in DNA: TGTGCCAGCAGCTACCCGGGACAGGAGGTCTATGGCTACACCTTC.

The chain combines TRBV30 with TRBJ1-2, with 7 bases that match TRBD1. Germline CDR1 reads GTSNPN; CDR2 reads SVGIG (reference sequence). This CDR3 has 15 amino acids. The junction had 8 bases not matched to a gene; V was cut back by 4 bases and J by 0 bases. CDR3 region: CAWTLDRRANYGYTF. The CDR3 nucleotides are TGTGCCTGGACCTTGGACAGGAGAGCTAACTATGGCTACACCTTC.

This clone has only a few counts. The chain has TRBV6-5 and TRBJ1-2; D perhaps matches TRBD1 (6 bases). The V gene lost 7 bases and the J gene lost 2 bases, with 14 bases spanning the gap. Germline assignment: CDR1 MNHEY and CDR2 SVGAGI. The CDR3 length is 14 residues. The DNA for the CDR3 is TGTGCCAGCACCGGCGCCAGGGGCAACTATGGCTACACCTTC. The encoded protein is CASTGARGNYGYTF.

This clone was recorded once. The chain combines TRBV18 with TRBJ1-1; D call uncertain. The CDR3 spans 13 residues. Between the trimmed V and J ends, which lost 4 bases and 5 bases, there was a span of 11 bases. Germline assignment: CDR1 KGHSH and CDR2 LQKENI. CDR3 DNA: TGTGCCAGCTCACTCCGGGAGGGTACTGAAGCTTTCTTT. Residues: CASSLREGTEAFF.

The chain uses TRBV2 and TRBJ2-5; maybe TRBD1 (6 bases). V lost 8 bases and J 3 bases, leaving 10 bases between the germline ends. The CDR3 extends over 12 amino acids. Germline V gene data show CDR1 as SNHLY and CDR2 as FYNNEI. The CDR3 DNA reads TGTGCCAGCCTCTACAGGGAAGAGACCCAGTACTTC. Translation gives CASLYREETQYF.

The chain is built from TRBV16 and TRBJ1-5; D possibly corresponds to TRBD1 (6 bases). The germline CDR1 and CDR2 sequences are KGHSY and FQNENV. The CDR3 has 15 amino acids. Trimming removed 4 bases from V and 7 bases from J, with 17 bases in between. CDR3 amino acids: CASSPRGAREQPQHF. The CDR3 region has the DNA TGTGCCAGCAGCCCTCGGGGGGCAAGGGAACAGCCCCAGCATTTT.

Here the CDR3 reads CASSLVRGNEKLFF. The CDR3 nucleotides read TGTGCCAGCAGCTTGGTAAGGGGTAATGAAAAACTGTTTTTT. V is TRBV5-5 and J is TRBJ1-4, with D possibly being TRBD1 (5 bases). The V and J ends lost 0 bases and 4 bases respectively, with 7 bases between them. This CDR3 spans 14 amino acids. Per the germline V gene, CDR1 is SGHKS and CDR2 is YYEKEE (reference sequence).

This chain joins TRBV2 and TRBJ2-5; D possibly corresponds to TRBD2 (5 bases). There are 14 residues in the CDR3. V was clipped by 6 bases and J by 5 bases, with 16 bases between them. CDR1 is SNHLY, CDR2 FYNNEI, per germline. CDR3 nucleotide sequence: TGTGCCAGCAGGAAGACCGGGAAAGGGGAGACCCAGTACTTC. It is translated as CASRKTGKGETQYF.

This chain uses TRBV19 with TRBJ2-7; the match to TRBD1 covers 10 bases. The germline V gene encodes CDR1 LNHDA and CDR2 SQIVND (reference sequence). With 4 bases clipped from V and 7 bases from J, the junction kept 13 bases outside the gene matches. The CDR3 has 16 amino acids. This chain's CDR3 is CASSTSRRQGAWEQYF. The CDR3 DNA reads as TGTGCCAGTAGTACCTCACGGCGACAGGGGGCTTGGGAGCAGTACTTC.